The 30 T cell receptor beta chains below were found in one sample sequenced in a study of Ad26.COV2.S vaccination and SARS-CoV-2 variants (dated by TCRdb to the early 2020s). Receptor amplification or capture employed the immunoSEQ multiplex PCR assay. TCRdb mirrors the immuneACCESS table, restricted to in-frame sequences. Some clones are absent from its copies; in checked studies, under half trace to an unresolved V gene, and the reason for the others is unknown. This sample is represented by about 460,000 clones; 70% to 90% of them were singletons. The top ten clonotypes cover approximately 1.7% of the sample. Sample treatment or condition, as interpreted from the label and publication: roughly 19 received Ad26.COV2.S at low or high dose, single or two shots; 5 received placebo; per-sample allocation not given. For vaccine and placebo recipients, the sequenced repertoires came from samples collected on day 63 after the first injection.

This material consisted of peripheral blood, taken in a trial of Ad26.COV2.S vaccine versus placebo. The receptors derive from a person between 18 and 65 years old who received the Ad26.COV2.S COVID-19 vaccine or a placebo.

This clone was counted a single time. V usage is TRBV27 and J usage is TRBJ2-3; D is ambiguous. From germline, CDR1 is MNHEY and CDR2 SMNVEV (reference sequence). Trimming cost V 2 bases and J 6 bases, with 9 bases left between them. The CDR3 contains 13 residues. The CDR3 spells CASSLIATDTQYF. CDR3 DNA sequence: TGTGCCAGCAGTTTAATAGCCACGGATACGCAGTATTTT.

In its sample, this clone was seen once. The V gene is TRBV3-1 (or the pseudogene TRBV3-2), the J gene TRBJ2-5; D possibly corresponds to TRBD1 (6 bases). CDR3 length equals 15 residues. Germline lookup yields CDR1 LGHDT and CDR2 YNNKEL (reference sequence). V lost 2 bases and J 4 bases, leaving 14 bases between the germline ends. CDR3 sequence: CASSQTSRGRETQYF. The CDR3 DNA follows: TGTGCCAGCAGCCAAACCTCCAGGGGAAGAGAGACCCAGTACTTC.

The gene calls are TRBV19 and TRBJ1-1, with TRBD1 identical over 7 bases. Per the germline V gene, CDR1 is LNHDA and CDR2 is SQIVND (reference sequence). V gave up 5 bases and J gave up 7 bases; unmatched junction bases: 7. The CDR3 has 13 residues. CDR3 protein: CASSSRTGLEAFF. CDR3 DNA sequence: TGTGCCAGTAGTTCCCGGACAGGTCTTGAAGCTTTCTTT.

The V and J genes are TRBV6-5 and TRBJ1-5; the D is unclear. The germline V gene encodes CDR1 MNHEY and CDR2 SVGAGI. The CDR3 sequence is 14 residues long. Between the trimmed V and J ends, which lost 8 bases and 0 bases, there was a span of 11 bases. This chain's CDR3 is CASDPSHSNQPQHF. The CDR3 DNA reads TGTGCCAGCGACCCATCGCATAGCAATCAGCCCCAGCATTTT.

The chain recombines TRBV6-5 with TRBJ1-2; TRBD1 agrees at 7 bases. Germline CDR1 MNHEY, CDR2 SVGAGI. The CDR3 is 15 residues long. Trimming took 3 bases from V and 2 from J; bases not matched to a gene: 6. DNA of the CDR3: TGTGCCAGCAGTTATTCCAGGGGGGTGAACTATGGCTACACCTTC. Residues: CASSYSRGVNYGYTF.

The rearrangement links TRBV5-4 to TRBJ1-1; D perhaps matches TRBD1 (6 bases). The CDR3 spans 15 residues. CDR1 and CDR2 (germline): SGHNT, YYREEE (reference sequence). Trimming cost V 2 bases and J 4 bases, with 15 bases left between them. CDR3 amino acids: CASSFYTGLSTEAFF. The CDR3 nucleotides are TGTGCCAGCAGCTTTTATACAGGGCTGAGCACTGAAGCTTTCTTT.

This clone was detected only a few times. The rearrangement uses TRBV10-3 and TRBJ2-7, with 8 bases aligning to TRBD2. V lost 7 bases to trimming and J lost 0 bases; unmatched junction nucleotides: 5. The CDR3 loop spans 14 amino acids. Germline loops: CDR1 ENHRY, CDR2 SYGVKD. The CDR3 sequence is CAIKAGGSSYEQYF. DNA for the CDR3: TGTGCCATCAAGGCGGGAGGCAGCTCCTACGAGCAGTACTTC.

The chain employs TRBV19 and TRBJ1-4; D is uncertain. CDR1 and CDR2 (germline): LNHDA, SQIVND (reference sequence). V dropped 9 bases and J dropped 3 bases, with 11 bases sitting between them. The CDR3 has 13 residues. CDR3 sequence: CASGDRANEKLFF. The CDR3 bases are TGTGCCAGCGGGGATAGGGCTAATGAAAAACTGTTTTTT.

In its sample, this clone was seen once. The chain joins TRBV13 to TRBJ1-1; D unclear. V shed 5 bases and J shed 0 bases, with 10 bases lying between them. CDR1 is PRHDT and CDR2 is FYEKMQ in the germline V gene (reference sequence). This CDR3 is built from 14 residues. The CDR3 is CASSTYRMNTEAFF. The DNA for the CDR3 is TGTGCCAGCAGCACCTACAGAATGAACACTGAAGCTTTCTTT.

This chain connects TRBV4-3 to TRBJ2-5; D might be TRBD2 (7 bases). From germline, CDR1 is LGHNA and CDR2 YSLEER. The CDR3 length is 18 residues. The germline V and J ends were trimmed by 0 bases and 5 bases, with 22 bases remaining between them. The CDR3 region is CASSQDQWGGPTRETQYF. Here the CDR3 DNA reads TGCGCCAGCAGCCAAGATCAGTGGGGGGGCCCAACTAGGGAGACCCAGTACTTC.

As for this clone: The same CDR3 arises from other DNA sequences in this sample as well. The rearrangement links TRBV7-2 to TRBJ1-1; D gene unclear. V was clipped by 3 bases and J by 0 bases, with 5 bases between them. Per the germline V gene, CDR1 is SGHTA and CDR2 is FQGNSA. This CDR3 has 13 residues. The CDR3 is CASSLGMNTEAFF. The CDR3 bases are TGTGCCAGCAGCTTGGGGATGAACACTGAAGCTTTCTTT.

The V call is TRBV7-2, the J call TRBJ1-3, with a possible D match to TRBD1 (6 bases). Germline V gene data show CDR1 as SGHTA and CDR2 as FQGNSA. The CDR3 consists of 14 residues. Trimming stripped 8 bases from V and 0 bases from J, with 11 bases between. CDR3 nucleotides: TGTGCCAGCGGACCAGGGGCCTCTGGAAACACCATATATTTT. Protein: CASGPGASGNTIYF.

This clone was detected only once. The chain combines TRBV19 with TRBJ2-1, with D possibly called TRBD1 or TRBD2 (5 bases each). Germline assignment: CDR1 LNHDA and CDR2 SQIVND (reference sequence). The CDR3 is made up of 19 amino acids. V dropped 3 bases and J dropped 8 bases, with 29 bases sitting between them. CDR3 nucleotide sequence: TGTGCCAGTAGTATCTCGAGGGGAGCGTTTTTTGACCTTACAGATGAGCAGTTCTTC. Translation gives CASSISRGAFFDLTDEQFF.

This CDR3 is CASSHLQGSSYEQYF. The CDR3 nucleotides read TGCGCCAGCAGTCATCTACAGGGGAGCTCCTACGAGCAGTACTTC. The chain has TRBV23-1 and TRBJ2-7; 7 bases agree with TRBD1. TRBV23-1 is flagged as an ORF with uncertain function. The CDR3 totals 15 residues. With 3 bases clipped from V and 0 bases from J, the junction kept 5 bases outside the gene matches.

The rearrangement links TRBV6-2 or TRBV6-3 to TRBJ1-1; D is perhaps TRBD1 (5 bases). The V end was cut by 2 bases, the J end by 10 bases, with 14 bases between. Germline CDR1 reads MNHEY; CDR2 reads SVGEGT. This CDR3 is built from 13 residues. CDR3 nucleotides: TGTGCCAGCAGTTACATCGGCAGCCAGGGAGCTTTCTTT. Protein product: CASSYIGSQGAFF.

V and J are TRBV10-3 and TRBJ2-7, with D possibly matching TRBD2 (6 bases). The CDR3 has 14 amino acids. V lost 4 bases, J lost 7 bases, and 17 bases lay in between. Germline V gene sequence: CDR1 ENHRY, CDR2 SYGVKD. Here the CDR3 DNA reads TGTGCCATCAGTGGTGTGCGGGGCCCGGAAGAGCAGTACTTC. This gives the protein CAISGVRGPEEQYF.

V is TRBV7-8 and J is TRBJ2-7, with 9 bases fitting TRBD1. The V and J ends lost 5 bases and 0 bases, in that order; junction bases with no gene match: 14. Looked up from germline, CDR1 is SGHVS and CDR2 is FQNEAQ. The CDR3 is made up of 18 amino acids. CDR3 nucleotides: TGTGCCAGCAGCCCAGGGACAGGGAGGGGGTTAAGCTCCTACGAGCAGTACTTC. It translates to CASSPGTGRGLSSYEQYF.

The V gene is TRBV19, the J gene TRBJ1-2; no definite D call. V was cut by 1 base and J by 13 bases, with 19 bases left in between. CDR1 and CDR2 from the germline V gene are LNHDA and SQIVND (reference sequence). The CDR3 extends over 14 amino acids. CDR3 amino acids: CASSIGGAGSPGTF. CDR3 sequence (DNA): TGTGCCAGTAGTATAGGAGGAGCAGGTTCACCGGGCACCTTC.

This clone was picked up one time. V usage is TRBV3-1 (or the pseudogene TRBV3-2) and J usage is TRBJ2-5, with TRBD2 identical over 9 bases. The CDR3 contains 21 residues. Germline trimming cut 2 bases from V and 7 bases from J; bases unmatched to any gene: 26. Germline assignment: CDR1 LGHDT and CDR2 YNNKEL (reference sequence). DNA of the CDR3: TGTGCCAGCAGCCAAAAGAAGCACCGCTCGTCCCAACTAGCGGGCCTTAGGACCCAGTACTTC. This gives the protein CASSQKKHRSSQLAGLRTQYF.

The chain combines TRBV18 with TRBJ2-1; 9 bases agree with TRBD2. This CDR3 has 17 residues. The germline V gene has CDR1 KGHSH and CDR2 LQKENI. Trimming removed 5 bases from V and 1 base from J; junction bases left unmatched: 9. CDR3 DNA sequence: TGTGCCAGCTCAACGGGACTAGCCGCCCTATCCTACAATGAGCAGTTCTTC. It encodes CASSTGLAALSYNEQFF. Supplemented by reference TRBV18 and TRBJ2-1, the full variable domain reads NAGVMQNPRHLVRRRGQEARLRCSPMKGHSHVYWYRQLPEEGLKFMVYLQKENIIDESGMPKERFSAEFPKEGPSILRIQQVVRGDSAAYFCASSTGLAALSYNEQFFGPGTRLTVL.

The genes are TRBV2 and TRBJ1-2; no firm D call. The V end lost 3 bases, the J end lost 3 bases, and 11 bases lay between the germline ends. Germline lookup yields CDR1 SNHLY and CDR2 FYNNEI. The CDR3 has 14 residues. The CDR3 loop reads CASSDLPAHYGYTF. The CDR3 nucleotides are TGTGCCAGCAGTGACCTCCCGGCCCACTATGGCTACACCTTC.

This chain connects TRBV5-4 to TRBJ2-7; 7 bases match TRBD2. The CDR3 runs 15 residues. V shed 4 bases, J shed 1 base, and the junction held 8 bases outside the gene matches. Germline V CDR1 and CDR2: SGHNT, YYREEE (reference sequence). DNA of the CDR3: TGTGCCAGCAGCGGGGGGGATATAGTATCCTACGAGCAGTACTTC. It yields the protein CASSGGDIVSYEQYF.

The chain carries TRBV12-3 or TRBV12-4 and TRBJ1-3; unclear D gene. The ends were cut back, 6 bases at V and 1 base at J, with 7 bases in the middle. CDR3 length: 13 residues. The CDR3 loop is CASSGRSGNTIYF. The DNA of the CDR3 is TGTGCCAGCAGCGGGAGATCTGGAAACACCATATATTTT.

The chain carries TRBV7-9 and TRBJ1-2; D not resolved. Germline V CDR1 and CDR2: SEHNR, FQNEAQ (reference sequence). The CDR3 spans 15 residues. V was trimmed by 0 bases and J by 4 bases, leaving 12 bases between them. The chain's CDR3 is CASSLALASSYGYTF. DNA for the CDR3: TGTGCCAGCAGCTTAGCGCTCGCGAGCAGCTATGGCTACACCTTC.

This clone has only a few counts. This chain joins TRBV6-5 and TRBJ2-6; D possibly corresponds to TRBD1 (5 bases). The CDR3 is 16 residues long. V was shortened by 1 base and J by 0 bases, with 7 bases between the two germline ends. Germline CDR1 and CDR2: MNHEY and SVGAGI. The CDR3 sequence: CASSYFRDSGANVLTF. The CDR3 DNA follows: TGTGCCAGCAGTTACTTCAGGGACTCTGGGGCCAACGTCCTGACTTTC.

V gene TRBV3-1 (or the pseudogene TRBV3-2) combines with J gene TRBJ1-5, with TRBD1 identical over 8 bases. V dropped 1 base and J dropped 4; count of bases not matched to a gene: 6. The germline V gene encodes CDR1 LGHDT and CDR2 YNNKEL (reference sequence). This CDR3 contains 16 residues. CDR3 bases: TGTGCCAGCAGCCAAGGATCAGGGGGCAATAATCAGCCCCAGCATTTT. It codes for CASSQGSGGNNQPQHF.

CDR3: CASSYNRQDEAFF. The CDR3 nucleotides read TGTGCCAGCAGTTATAATCGGCAGGATGAAGCTTTCTTT. This sequence joins TRBV6-5 and TRBJ1-1; D gene uncertain. Germline CDR1 is MNHEY and CDR2 is SVGAGI. Between the trimmed V and J ends, which lost 3 bases and 7 bases, there was a span of 12 bases. This CDR3 spans 13 amino acids.

This clone showed up just once. The rearrangement links TRBV3-1 (or the pseudogene TRBV3-2) to TRBJ2-3; TRBD2 aligns across 8 bases. CDR1 is LGHDT, CDR2 YNNKEL, per germline (reference sequence). V gave up 2 bases and J gave up 0 bases; unmatched junction bases: 10. This CDR3 comprises 18 residues. The CDR3 is CASSQFKRGSTSTDTQYF. In DNA, the CDR3 is TGTGCCAGCAGCCAATTCAAGCGGGGGTCGACTAGCACAGATACGCAGTATTTT.

The chain links TRBV9 to TRBJ2-2; 13 bases fit TRBD2. CDR3 length: 16 residues. Per the germline V gene, CDR1 is SGDLS and CDR2 is YYNGEE. J lost 7 bases, V lost 4 bases, and 7 bases had no gene match. CDR3 nucleotide sequence: TGTGCCAGCAGCTGGGGACTAGCGGGACGGAGCGGGGAGCTGTTTTTT. Encoded protein: CASSWGLAGRSGELFF.

This clone was detected a few times. The chain joins TRBV7-9 to TRBJ2-7; TRBD1 aligns across 8 bases. V lost 5 bases, J lost 3 bases, and 9 bases stayed unmatched. The CDR3 loop spans 15 amino acids. Germline CDR1 and CDR2: SEHNR and FQNEAQ (reference sequence). The DNA for the CDR3 is TGTGCCAGCAGCCCCCGGACAGGGACCGTCTACGAGCAGTACTTC. Translation: CASSPRTGTVYEQYF.